The text below deals with one TCR beta chain. These data are taken from a study of blood T cell repertoires in COVID-19. Trimming shortened V by 5 bases and J by 9 bases, and 11 bases separated the two germline ends. The CDR3 has 12 residues. Germline loops: CDR1 LNHDA, CDR2 SQIVND (reference sequence). The study drew participants aged about 18 to 90 years from 20 to 30 US areas. Some clones are missing from TCRdb's copy, which holds only in-frame ones; the method was immunoSEQ multiplex PCR. There are about 300,000 clones in the sample; around 84% occur only once, and 2.5% to 3% lies in the top ten. The TCR was taken from a woman between 50 and 59 years old who had recovered from COVID-19. The chain employs TRBV19 and TRBJ1-5; D is undetermined. Sequenced sample: PBMCs or T cells enriched from blood (not recorded which). For the CDR3, the DNA is TGTGCCAGTAGTGTCAACACCTTGCCCCAGCATTTT. Amino acid sequence: CASSVNTLPQHF.